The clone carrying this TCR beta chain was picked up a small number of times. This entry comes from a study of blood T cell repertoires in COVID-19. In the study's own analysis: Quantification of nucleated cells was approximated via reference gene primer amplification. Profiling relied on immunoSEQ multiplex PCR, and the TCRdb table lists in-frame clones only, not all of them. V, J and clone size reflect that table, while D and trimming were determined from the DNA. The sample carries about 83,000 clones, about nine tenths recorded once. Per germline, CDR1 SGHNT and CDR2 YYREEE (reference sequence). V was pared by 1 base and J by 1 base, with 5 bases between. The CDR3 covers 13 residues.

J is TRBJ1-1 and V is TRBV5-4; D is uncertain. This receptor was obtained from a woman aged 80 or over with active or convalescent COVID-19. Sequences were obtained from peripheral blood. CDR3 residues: CASSLNRNTEAFF. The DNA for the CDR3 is TGTGCCAGCAGCTTGAATAGGAACACTGAAGCTTTCTTT.